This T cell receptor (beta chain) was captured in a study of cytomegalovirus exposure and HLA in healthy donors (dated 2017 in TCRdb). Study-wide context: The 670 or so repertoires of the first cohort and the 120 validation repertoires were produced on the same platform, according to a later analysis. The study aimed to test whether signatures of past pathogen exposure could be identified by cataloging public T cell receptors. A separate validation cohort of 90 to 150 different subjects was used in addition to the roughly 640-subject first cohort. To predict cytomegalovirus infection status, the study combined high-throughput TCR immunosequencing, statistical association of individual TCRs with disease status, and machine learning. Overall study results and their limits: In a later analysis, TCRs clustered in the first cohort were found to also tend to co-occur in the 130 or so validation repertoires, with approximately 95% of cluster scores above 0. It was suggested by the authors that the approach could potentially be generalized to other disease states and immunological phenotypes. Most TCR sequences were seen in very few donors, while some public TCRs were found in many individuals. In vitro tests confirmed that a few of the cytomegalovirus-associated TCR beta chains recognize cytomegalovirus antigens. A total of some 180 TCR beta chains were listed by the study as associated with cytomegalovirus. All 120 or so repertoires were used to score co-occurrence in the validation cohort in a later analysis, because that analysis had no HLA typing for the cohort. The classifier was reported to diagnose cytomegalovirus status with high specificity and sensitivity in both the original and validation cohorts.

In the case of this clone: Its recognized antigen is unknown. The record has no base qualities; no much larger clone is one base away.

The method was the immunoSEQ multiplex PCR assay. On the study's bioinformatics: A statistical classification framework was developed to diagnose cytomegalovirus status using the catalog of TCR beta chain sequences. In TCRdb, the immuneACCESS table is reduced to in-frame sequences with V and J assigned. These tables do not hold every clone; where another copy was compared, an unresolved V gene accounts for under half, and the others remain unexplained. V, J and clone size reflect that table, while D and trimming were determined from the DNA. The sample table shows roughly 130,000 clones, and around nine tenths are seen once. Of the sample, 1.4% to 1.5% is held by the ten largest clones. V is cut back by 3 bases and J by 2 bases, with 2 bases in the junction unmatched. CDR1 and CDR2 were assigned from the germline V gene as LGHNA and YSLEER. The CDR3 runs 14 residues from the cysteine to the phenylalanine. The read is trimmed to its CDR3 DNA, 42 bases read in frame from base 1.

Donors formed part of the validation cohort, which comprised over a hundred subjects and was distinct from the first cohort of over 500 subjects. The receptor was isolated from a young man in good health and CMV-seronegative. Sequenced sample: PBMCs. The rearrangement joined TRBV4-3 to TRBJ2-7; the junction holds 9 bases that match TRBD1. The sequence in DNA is TGCGCCAGCAGCCAGAGACAGGGGGCCTACGAGCAGTACTTC. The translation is CASSQRQGAYEQYF.